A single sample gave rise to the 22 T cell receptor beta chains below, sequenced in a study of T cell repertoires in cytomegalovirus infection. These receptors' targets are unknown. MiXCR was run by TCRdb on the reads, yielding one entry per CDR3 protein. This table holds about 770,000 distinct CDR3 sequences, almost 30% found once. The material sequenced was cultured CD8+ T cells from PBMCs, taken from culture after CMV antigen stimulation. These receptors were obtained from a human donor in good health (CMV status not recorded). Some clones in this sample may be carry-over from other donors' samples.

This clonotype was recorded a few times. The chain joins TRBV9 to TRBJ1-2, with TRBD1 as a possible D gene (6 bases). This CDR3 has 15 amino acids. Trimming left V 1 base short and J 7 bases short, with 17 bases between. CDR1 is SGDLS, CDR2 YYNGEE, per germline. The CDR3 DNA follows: TGTGCCAGCAGCGTAACAGGGACACCAGGTCCTGGCTACACCTTC. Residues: CASSVTGTPGPGYTF. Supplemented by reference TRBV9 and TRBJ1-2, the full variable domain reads DSGVTQTPKHLITATGQRVTLRCSPRSGDLSVYWYQQSLDQGLQFLIQYYNGEERAKGNILERFSAQQFPDLHSELNLSSLELGDSALYFCASSVTGTPGPGYTFGSGTRLTVV.

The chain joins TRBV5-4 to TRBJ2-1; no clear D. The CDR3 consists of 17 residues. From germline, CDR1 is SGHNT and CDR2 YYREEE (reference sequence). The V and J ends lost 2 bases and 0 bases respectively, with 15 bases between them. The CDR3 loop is CASSLKPDGSSYNEQFF. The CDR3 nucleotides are TGTGCCAGCAGCTTAAAACCCGACGGTAGCTCCTACAATGAGCAGTTCTTC.

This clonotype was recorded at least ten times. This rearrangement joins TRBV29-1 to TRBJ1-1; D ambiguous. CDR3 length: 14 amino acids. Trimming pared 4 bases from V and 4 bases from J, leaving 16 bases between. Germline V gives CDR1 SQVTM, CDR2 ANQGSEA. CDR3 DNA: TGCAGCGTTGTATTCTGGGGTATCGGCACTGAAGCTTTCTTT. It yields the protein CSVVFWGIGTEAFF. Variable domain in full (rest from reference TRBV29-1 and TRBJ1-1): SAVISQKPSRDICQRGTSLTIQCQVDSQVTMMFWYRQQPGQSLTLIATANQGSEATYESGFVIDKFPISRPNLTFSTLTVSNMSPEDSSIYLCSVVFWGIGTEAFFGQGTRLTVV.

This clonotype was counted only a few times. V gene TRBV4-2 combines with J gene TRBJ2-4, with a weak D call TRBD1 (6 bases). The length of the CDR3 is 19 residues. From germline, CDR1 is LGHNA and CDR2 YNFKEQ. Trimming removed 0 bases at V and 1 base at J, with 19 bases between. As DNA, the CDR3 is TGTGCCAGCAGCCAAGATCTGGGGGCTAGCCTTGGGGCCAAAAACATTCAGTACTTC. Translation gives CASSQDLGASLGAKNIQYF.

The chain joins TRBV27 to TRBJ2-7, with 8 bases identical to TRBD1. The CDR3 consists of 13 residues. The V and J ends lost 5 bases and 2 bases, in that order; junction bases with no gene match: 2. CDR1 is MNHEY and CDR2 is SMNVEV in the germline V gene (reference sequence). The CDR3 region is CASSQTGAYEQYF. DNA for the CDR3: TGTGCCAGCAGTCAGACAGGGGCCTACGAGCAGTACTTC.

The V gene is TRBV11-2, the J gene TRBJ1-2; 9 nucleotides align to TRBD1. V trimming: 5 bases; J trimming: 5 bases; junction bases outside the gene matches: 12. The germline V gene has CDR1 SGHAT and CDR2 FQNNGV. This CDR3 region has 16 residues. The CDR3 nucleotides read TGTGCCAGCAGCCCCTGGACAGGGGCGCCTGTTTATGGCTACACCTTC. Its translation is CASSPWTGAPVYGYTF.

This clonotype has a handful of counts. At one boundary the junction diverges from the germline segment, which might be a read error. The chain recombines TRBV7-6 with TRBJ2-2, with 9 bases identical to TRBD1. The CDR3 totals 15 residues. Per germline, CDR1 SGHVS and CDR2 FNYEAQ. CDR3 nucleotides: TGTGCTAGCAGCGGGGACAGGGTGAACACCGGGGAGCTGTTTTTT. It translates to CASSGDRVNTGELFF.

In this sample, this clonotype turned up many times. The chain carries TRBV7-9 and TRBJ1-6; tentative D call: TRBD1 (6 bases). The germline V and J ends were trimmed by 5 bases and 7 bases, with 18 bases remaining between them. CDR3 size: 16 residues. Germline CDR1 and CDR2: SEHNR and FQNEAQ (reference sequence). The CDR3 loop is CASSAQTGSENSPLHF. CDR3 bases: TGTGCCAGCAGCGCACAAACAGGGAGCGAGAATTCACCCCTCCACTTT.

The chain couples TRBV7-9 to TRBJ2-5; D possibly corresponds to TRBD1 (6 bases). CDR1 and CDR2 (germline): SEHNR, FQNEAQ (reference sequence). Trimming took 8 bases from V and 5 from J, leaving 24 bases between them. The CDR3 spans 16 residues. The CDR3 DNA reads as TGTGCCAGCCACCGATTAGGGGACACCCAGGGGGAGACCCAGTACTTC. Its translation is CASHRLGDTQGETQYF.

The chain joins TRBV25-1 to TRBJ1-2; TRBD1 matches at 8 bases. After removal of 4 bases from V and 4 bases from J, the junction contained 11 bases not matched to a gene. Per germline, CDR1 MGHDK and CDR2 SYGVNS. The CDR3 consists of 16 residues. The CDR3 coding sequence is TGTGCCAGCAGTGGGAGACAGGGGACCGGGGCCTATGGCTACACCTTC. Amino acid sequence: CASSGRQGTGAYGYTF.

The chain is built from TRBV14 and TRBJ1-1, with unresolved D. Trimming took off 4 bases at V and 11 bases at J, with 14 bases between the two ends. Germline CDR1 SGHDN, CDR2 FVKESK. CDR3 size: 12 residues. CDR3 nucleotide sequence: TGTGCCAGCAGCCTTAGACATTTCGAGGCTTTCTTT. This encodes CASSLRHFEAFF.

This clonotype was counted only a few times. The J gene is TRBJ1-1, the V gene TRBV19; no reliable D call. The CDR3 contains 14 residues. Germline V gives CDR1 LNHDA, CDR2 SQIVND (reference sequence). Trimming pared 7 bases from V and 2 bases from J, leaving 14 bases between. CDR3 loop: CASTTEHSNTEAFF. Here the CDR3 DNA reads TGTGCCAGTACGACCGAACACTCTAACACTGAAGCTTTCTTT.

The CDR3: CATSLVIAKNIQYF. CDR3 bases: TGTGCCACCAGCCTCGTTATAGCCAAAAACATTCAGTACTTC. V is TRBV15 and J is TRBJ2-4; D remains unclear. Per germline, CDR1 LNHNV and CDR2 YYDKDF (reference sequence). There are 14 residues in the CDR3. Trimming stripped 5 bases from V and 0 bases from J, with 8 bases between.

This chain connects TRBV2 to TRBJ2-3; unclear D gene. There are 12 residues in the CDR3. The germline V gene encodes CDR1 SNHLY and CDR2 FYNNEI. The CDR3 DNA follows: TGTGCAGATACCATGCGCACAGATACGCAGTATTTT. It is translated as CADTMRTDTQYF.

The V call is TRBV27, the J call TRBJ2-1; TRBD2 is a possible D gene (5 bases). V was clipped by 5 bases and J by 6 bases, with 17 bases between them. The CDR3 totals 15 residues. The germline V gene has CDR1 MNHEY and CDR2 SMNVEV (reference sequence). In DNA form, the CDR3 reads TGTGCCAGCAGTCCCCCGTGGTTCGAGGGCAATGAGCAGTTCTTC. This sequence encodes CASSPPWFEGNEQFF.

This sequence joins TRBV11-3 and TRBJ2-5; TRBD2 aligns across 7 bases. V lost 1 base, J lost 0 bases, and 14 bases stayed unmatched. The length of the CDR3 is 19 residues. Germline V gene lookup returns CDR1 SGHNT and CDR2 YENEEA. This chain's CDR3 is CASSLVGRSSGSHQETQYF. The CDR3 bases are TGTGCCAGCAGCTTAGTGGGGAGGTCTAGCGGTTCACACCAAGAGACCCAGTACTTC.

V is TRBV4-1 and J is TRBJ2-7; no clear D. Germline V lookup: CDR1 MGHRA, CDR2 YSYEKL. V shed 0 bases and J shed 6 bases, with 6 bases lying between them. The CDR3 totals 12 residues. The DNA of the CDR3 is TGCGCCAGCAGCCAAGAGATAGGCGAGCAGTACTTC. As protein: CASSQEIGEQYF.

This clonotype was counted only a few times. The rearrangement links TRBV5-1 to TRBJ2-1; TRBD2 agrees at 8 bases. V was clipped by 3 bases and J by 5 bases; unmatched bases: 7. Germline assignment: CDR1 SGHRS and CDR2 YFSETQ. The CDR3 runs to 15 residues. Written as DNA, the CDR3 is TGCGCCAGCAGCTCGGGACTAGGAGGGGACAATGAGCAGTTCTTC. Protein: CASSSGLGGDNEQFF.

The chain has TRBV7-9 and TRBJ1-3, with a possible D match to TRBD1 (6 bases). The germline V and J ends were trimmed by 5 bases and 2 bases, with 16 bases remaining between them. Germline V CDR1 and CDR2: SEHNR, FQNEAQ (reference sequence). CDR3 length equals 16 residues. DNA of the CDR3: TGTGCCAGCAGCCCTGTTGGGGGGCTGGCTGGAAACACCATATATTTT. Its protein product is CASSPVGGLAGNTIYF.

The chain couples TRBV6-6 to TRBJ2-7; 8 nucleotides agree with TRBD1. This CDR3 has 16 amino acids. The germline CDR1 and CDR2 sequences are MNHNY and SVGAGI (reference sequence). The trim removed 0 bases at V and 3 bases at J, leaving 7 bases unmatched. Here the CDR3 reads CASSYSVGTGHYEQYV. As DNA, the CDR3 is TGTGCCAGCAGTTACTCCGTCGGGACAGGCCACTACGAGCAGTACGTC.

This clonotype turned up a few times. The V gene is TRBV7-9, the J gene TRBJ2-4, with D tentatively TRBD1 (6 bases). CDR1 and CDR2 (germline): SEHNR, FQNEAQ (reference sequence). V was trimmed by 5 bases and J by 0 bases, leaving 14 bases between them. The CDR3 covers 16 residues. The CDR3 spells CASSAIQGLAKNIQYF. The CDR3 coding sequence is TGTGCCAGCAGCGCTATACAGGGATTAGCCAAAAACATTCAGTACTTC. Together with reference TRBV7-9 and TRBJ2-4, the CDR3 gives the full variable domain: DTGVSQNPRHKITKRGQNVTFRCDPISEHNRLYWYRQTLGQGPEFLTYFQNEAQLEKSRLLSDRFSAERPKGSFSTLEIQRTEQGDSAMYLCASSAIQGLAKNIQYFGAGTRLSVL.

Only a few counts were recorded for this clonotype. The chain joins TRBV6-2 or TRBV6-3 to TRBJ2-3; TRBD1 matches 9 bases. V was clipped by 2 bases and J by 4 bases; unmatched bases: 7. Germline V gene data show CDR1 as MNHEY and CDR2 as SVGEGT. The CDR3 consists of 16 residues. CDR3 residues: CASSYLLGQGPDTQYF. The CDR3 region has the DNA TGTGCCAGCAGTTACCTCTTGGGACAGGGACCAGATACGCAGTATTTT.